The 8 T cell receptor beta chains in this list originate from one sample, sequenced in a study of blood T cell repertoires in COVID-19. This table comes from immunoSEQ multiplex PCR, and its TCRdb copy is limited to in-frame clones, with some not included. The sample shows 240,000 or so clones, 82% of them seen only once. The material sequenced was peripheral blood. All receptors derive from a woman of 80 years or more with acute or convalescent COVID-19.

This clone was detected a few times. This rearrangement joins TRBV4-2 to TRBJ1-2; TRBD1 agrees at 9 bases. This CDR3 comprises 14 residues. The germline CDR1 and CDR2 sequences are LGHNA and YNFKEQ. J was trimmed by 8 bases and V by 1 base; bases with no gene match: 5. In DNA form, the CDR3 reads TGTGCCAGCAGCCAAGCGGGACAGGGAAGAGGCTACACCTTC. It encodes CASSQAGQGRGYTF.

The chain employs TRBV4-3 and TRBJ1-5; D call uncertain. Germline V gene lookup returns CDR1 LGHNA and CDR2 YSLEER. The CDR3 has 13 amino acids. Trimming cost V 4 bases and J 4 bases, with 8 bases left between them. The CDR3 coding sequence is TGCGCCAGCAGCCCAAGAGCAAATCAGCCCCAGCATTTT. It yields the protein CASSPRANQPQHF.

The CDR3 spells CATSRDSQGLYNEQFF. CDR3 in DNA: TGTGCCACCAGCAGAGATAGTCAGGGCTTATACAATGAGCAGTTCTTC. This rearrangement joins TRBV15 to TRBJ2-1; the D gene is possibly TRBD1 (5 bases). CDR1 LNHNV and CDR2 YYDKDF come from the germline V gene (reference sequence). The CDR3 is 16 amino acids. The germline V and J ends were trimmed by 0 bases and 4 bases, with 13 bases remaining between them.

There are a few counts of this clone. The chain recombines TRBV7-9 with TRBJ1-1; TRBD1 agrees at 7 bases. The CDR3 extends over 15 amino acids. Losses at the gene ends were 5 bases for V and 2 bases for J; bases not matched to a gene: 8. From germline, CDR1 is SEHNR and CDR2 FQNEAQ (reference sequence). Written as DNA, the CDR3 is TGTGCCAGCAGCCGCTCCGGGACAGTTAACACTGAAGCTTTCTTT. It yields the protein CASSRSGTVNTEAFF.

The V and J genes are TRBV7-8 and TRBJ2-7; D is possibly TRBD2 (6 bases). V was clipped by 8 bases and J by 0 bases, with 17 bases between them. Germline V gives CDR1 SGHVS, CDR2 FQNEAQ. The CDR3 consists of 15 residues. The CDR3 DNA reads TGTGCCAGCCGACTTGATGCGGGGTTCTCCTACGAGCAGTACTTC. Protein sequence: CASRLDAGFSYEQYF.

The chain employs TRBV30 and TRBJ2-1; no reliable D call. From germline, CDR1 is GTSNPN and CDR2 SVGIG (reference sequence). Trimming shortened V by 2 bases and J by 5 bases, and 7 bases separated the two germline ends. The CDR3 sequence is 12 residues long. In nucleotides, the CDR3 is TGTGCCTGGAGTAGATACAACAATGAGCAGTTCTTC. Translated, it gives CAWSRYNNEQFF.

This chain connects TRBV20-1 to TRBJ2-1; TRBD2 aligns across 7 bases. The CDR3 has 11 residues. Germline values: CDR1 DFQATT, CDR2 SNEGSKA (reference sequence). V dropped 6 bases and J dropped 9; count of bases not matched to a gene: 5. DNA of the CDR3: TGCAGTGCCGCACGGGAGGCTGAGCAGTTCTTC. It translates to CSAAREAEQFF.

CDR3 in amino acids: CASSLILGGRTEAFF. The DNA for the CDR3 is TGCGCCAGCAGCCTTATCCTAGGAGGAAGAACTGAAGCTTTCTTT. This chain joins TRBV4-3 and TRBJ1-1; D gene uncertain. Germline CDR1 and CDR2: LGHNA and YSLEER. The germline V and J ends were trimmed by 4 bases and 5 bases, with 17 bases remaining between them. The CDR3 runs 15 residues.